What follows are 27 T cell receptor beta chains derived from one specimen sequenced in a study of T cell responses to AZD1222 COVID-19 vaccine. The assay was immunoSEQ multiplex PCR, and TCRdb's table has in-frame clones only and misses some. Of approximately 97,000 clones listed, over 80% are singletons. Sequencing used peripheral blood, obtained on day 0 of AZD1222 vaccination. The source of these receptors is an adult in good health.

V is TRBV7-2 and J is TRBJ2-5; D gene uncertain. CDR1 and CDR2 (germline): SGHTA, FQGNSA. The CDR3 has 12 residues. With 5 bases removed from V and 5 bases from J, the gap between germline ends came to 9 bases. The CDR3 sequence is CASSLGFETQYF. DNA for the CDR3: TGTGCCAGCAGCCTTGGCTTTGAGACCCAGTACTTC.

In DNA form, the CDR3 reads TGTGCCAGCAGCGCCGGAGGACAGACGTCCTACGAGCAGTACTTC. Protein sequence: CASSAGGQTSYEQYF. The chain uses TRBV5-4 and TRBJ2-7, with D possibly being TRBD1 (6 bases). Germline V gives CDR1 SGHNT, CDR2 YYREEE (reference sequence). The CDR3 consists of 15 residues. The V and J ends lost 4 bases and 1 base respectively, with 15 bases between them.

The gene calls are TRBV6-5 and TRBJ2-5, with 7 bases lining up with TRBD1. This CDR3 spans 15 amino acids. V shed 0 bases and J 4 bases; nucleotides not matched to a gene: 5. Germline V gives CDR1 MNHEY, CDR2 SVGAGI. In nucleotides, the CDR3 is TGTGCCAGCAGTTACTCGGGCAGGGGGAGAGAGACCCAGTACTTC. Amino acids: CASSYSGRGRETQYF.

This clone showed up just once. The chain carries TRBV12-5 and TRBJ1-6, with unresolved D. CDR1 and CDR2 from the germline V gene are LGHNT and FRNRAP. This CDR3 is built from 12 residues. Trimming stripped 7 bases from V and 9 bases from J, with 10 bases between. Written as DNA, the CDR3 is TGTGCTAGTGCCGGGGATGCTTCACCCCTCCACTTT. Residues: CASAGDASPLHF.

In DNA, the CDR3 is TGTGCCAGTAGCCGAAGACAGGTTCAGGATGGCTACACCTTC. Translation gives CASSRRQVQDGYTF. The genes are TRBV19 and TRBJ1-2; possibly TRBD1 for D (6 bases). There are 14 residues in the CDR3. Trimming shortened V by 6 bases and J by 6 bases, and 17 bases separated the two germline ends. Germline V lookup: CDR1 LNHDA, CDR2 SQIVND (reference sequence).

With respect to this clone: Additional DNA sequences in this sample encode the identical CDR3. The chain employs TRBV5-1 and TRBJ1-3; D ambiguous. The V and J ends lost 0 bases and 0 bases respectively, with 4 bases between them. This CDR3 has 14 residues. Germline V lookup: CDR1 SGHRS, CDR2 YFSETQ. CDR3 DNA sequence: TGCGCCAGCAGCTTGGACAGCTCTGGAAACACCATATATTTT. Translated, it gives CASSLDSSGNTIYF. Complete variable domain (other parts from reference TRBV5-1 and TRBJ1-3): KAGVTQTPRYLIKTRGQQVTLSCSPISGHRSVSWYQQTPGQGLQFLFEYFSETQRNKGNFPGRFSGRQFSNSRSEMNVSTLELGDSALYLCASSLDSSGNTIYFGEGSWLTVV.

CDR3 in DNA: TGTGCCAGCAGCTTAACTAGCGCGACATCCTACAATGAGCAGTTCTTC. Residues: CASSLTSATSYNEQFF. The chain links TRBV7-3 to TRBJ2-1; possible D gene TRBD2, 5 bases. Deletions cut 0 bases from V and 1 base from J, with 10 bases between. Germline CDR1 SGHTA, CDR2 FQGTGA. The CDR3 contains 16 residues. Complete variable domain (other parts from reference TRBV7-3 and TRBJ2-1): GAGVSQTPSNKVTEKGKYVELRCDPISGHTALYWYRQSLGQGPEFLIYFQGTGAADDSGLPNDRFFAVRPEGSVSTLKIQRTERGDSAVYLCASSLTSATSYNEQFFGPGTRLTVL.

The gene calls are TRBV7-2 and TRBJ1-5; 7 nucleotides match TRBD1. Germline V gives CDR1 SGHTA, CDR2 FQGNSA. V lost 2 bases and J lost 3; bases outside the gene matches: 7. The CDR3 consists of 16 residues. The DNA of the CDR3 is TGTGCCAGCAGCTTACGGGGAGGGGGCGTCAATCAGCCCCAGCATTTT. Amino acid sequence: CASSLRGGGVNQPQHF.

This clone has a single count. The V call is TRBV19, the J call TRBJ1-1, with D hard to call. The germline V and J ends were trimmed by 3 bases and 6 bases, with 17 bases remaining between them. CDR3 length: 15 amino acids. Germline CDR1 LNHDA, CDR2 SQIVND (reference sequence). CDR3 nucleotide sequence: TGTGCCAGTAGTATTCACGGCGGCGGAAGGCCTGAAGCTTTCTTT. It yields the protein CASSIHGGGRPEAFF. Variable domain in full (rest from reference TRBV19 and TRBJ1-1): DGGITQSPKYLFRKEGQNVTLSCEQNLNHDAMYWYRQDPGQGLRLIYYSQIVNDFQKGDIAEGYSVSREKKESFPLTVTSAQKNPTAFYLCASSIHGGGRPEAFFGQGTRLTVV.

With regard to this clone: A read error may account for a junction end that differs from germline. This chain joins TRBV14 and TRBJ1-2; TRBD1 might be the D (5 bases). This CDR3 has 14 residues. CDR1 SGHDN and CDR2 FVKESK come from the germline V gene. The CDR3: CASSQGILVGGKRF. CDR3 coding DNA: TGTGCCAGCAGCCAAGGGATCCTCGTTGGGGGGAAGCGCTTC.

The chain links TRBV7-8 to TRBJ2-5, with 8 bases lining up with TRBD1. The junction had 10 bases not matched to a gene; V was cut back by 5 bases and J by 5 bases. The CDR3 is 15 amino acids. Germline lookup yields CDR1 SGHVS and CDR2 FQNEAQ. For the CDR3, the DNA is TGTGCCAGCAGCCCCTGGACAGGGTTGGAGGAGACCCAGTACTTC. It is translated as CASSPWTGLEETQYF.

V is TRBV5-1 and J is TRBJ2-7; D may be TRBD2 (5 bases). This CDR3 has 13 residues. From germline, CDR1 is SGHRS and CDR2 YFSETQ. Trimming removed 3 bases from V and 3 bases from J, with 10 bases in between. This CDR3 reads CASSWTGGYEQYF. The CDR3 nucleotides read TGCGCCAGCAGCTGGACCGGAGGCTACGAGCAGTACTTC.

The chain joins TRBV11-2 to TRBJ1-4; D is ambiguous. Trimming took off 6 bases at V and 2 bases at J, with 13 bases between the two ends. The CDR3 has 15 amino acids. From germline, CDR1 is SGHAT and CDR2 FQNNGV. The CDR3 is CASRSYAGTNEKLFF. CDR3 bases: TGTGCCAGCAGATCATACGCGGGGACTAATGAAAAACTGTTTTTT.

Comment on this clone: The CDR3 does not close with the conserved phenylalanine or tryptophan, likely indicating a read error. The DNA is left out, because the CDR3 cannot be placed on it with certainty; the CDR3 is given as TCRdb lists it. The gene calls are TRBV19 and TRBJ2-7. Germline CDR1 and CDR2: LNHDA and SQIVND (reference sequence). A total of 9 residues make up the CDR3, ends included. The CDR3 spells CASSPGTAR.

The chain carries TRBV28 and TRBJ1-5; 11 nucleotides align to TRBD1. Germline trimming cut 6 bases from V and 6 bases from J; bases unmatched to any gene: 7. Per the germline V gene, CDR1 is MDHEN and CDR2 is SYDVKM. CDR3 length equals 15 residues. CDR3 bases: TGTGCCAGCAGAACGGGACAGGGGGTTGTTCAGCCCCAGCATTTT. This encodes CASRTGQGVVQPQHF.

V and J are TRBV13 and TRBJ1-1; D remains unclear. The V and J ends lost 2 bases and 1 base respectively, with 11 bases between them. The CDR3 loop spans 15 amino acids. CDR1 PRHDT and CDR2 FYEKMQ come from the germline V gene (reference sequence). In nucleotides, the CDR3 is TGTGCCAGCAGCTTATACTGGATTGGGAACACTGAAGCTTTCTTT. As protein: CASSLYWIGNTEAFF.

The chain is built from TRBV7-9 and TRBJ1-1, with D uncertain. V lost 1 base to trimming and J lost 1 base, with 4 bases between them. Germline V gene sequence: CDR1 SEHNR, CDR2 FQNEAQ (reference sequence). There are 13 residues in the CDR3. The CDR3 loop is CASSLGTNTEAFF. Here the CDR3 DNA reads TGTGCCAGCAGCTTAGGGACGAACACTGAAGCTTTCTTT.

J is TRBJ2-3 and V is TRBV11-2; 7 positions match TRBD1. CDR1 is SGHAT, CDR2 FQNNGV, per germline. After removal of 1 base from V and 0 bases from J, the junction contained 7 bases not matched to a gene. The CDR3 totals 17 residues. CDR3 nucleotide sequence: TGTGCCAGCAGCTTAGGGACCGGGACAGCGAGCACAGATACGCAGTATTTT. Translation: CASSLGTGTASTDTQYF.

This chain connects TRBV2 to TRBJ1-2; no reliable D call. This CDR3 has 13 residues. Germline CDR1 is SNHLY and CDR2 is FYNNEI. Trimming left V 3 bases short and J 2 bases short, with 7 bases between. CDR3 sequence: CASSEGTNYGYTF. Here the CDR3 DNA reads TGTGCCAGCAGTGAGGGCACGAACTATGGCTACACCTTC.

This sequence joins TRBV7-2 and TRBJ1-2; D is possibly TRBD1 (5 bases). V was pared by 1 base and J by 5 bases, with 20 bases between. The CDR3 is 17 amino acids. Germline CDR1 reads SGHTA; CDR2 reads FQGNSA. CDR3 nucleotides: TGTGCCAGCAGCTTAGGGGAGTTCCAGGCAGGGCGGTATGGCTACACCTTC. It codes for CASSLGEFQAGRYGYTF. Filled out from reference TRBV7-2 and TRBJ1-2, the complete variable domain reads GAGVSQSPSNKVTEKGKDVELRCDPISGHTALYWYRQSLGQGLEFLIYFQGNSAPDKSGLPSDRFSAERTGGSVSTLTIQRTQQEDSAVYLCASSLGEFQAGRYGYTFGSGTRLTVV.

The genes are TRBV6-5 and TRBJ2-3; maybe TRBD2 (5 bases). This CDR3 has 13 amino acids. CDR1 and CDR2 from the germline V gene are MNHEY and SVGAGI. V lost 1 base to trimming and J lost 5 bases, with 7 bases between them. The CDR3 is CASSYLRGDTQYF. The CDR3 nucleotides read TGTGCCAGCAGTTACTTACGGGGAGATACGCAGTATTTT.

The chain couples TRBV19 to TRBJ1-2; a weak D match, TRBD1 (5 bases). The CDR3 is made up of 14 amino acids. Germline V gene lookup returns CDR1 LNHDA and CDR2 SQIVND (reference sequence). Trimming removed 10 bases at V and 6 bases at J, with 21 bases between. CDR3 sequence: CAIASRDPEDGYTF. The CDR3 DNA follows: TGTGCCATCGCGTCCCGGGACCCGGAGGATGGCTACACCTTC.

The genes are TRBV10-2 and TRBJ1-5; TRBD1 agrees at 10 bases. The V gene end was trimmed by 6 bases and the J gene end by 3 bases; junction bases not matched to a gene: 11. Per the germline V gene, CDR1 is WSHSY and CDR2 is SAAADI. The length of the CDR3 is 17 residues. The chain's CDR3 is CASRETKTGGLNQPQHF. Here the CDR3 DNA reads TGCGCCAGCAGGGAAACCAAGACAGGGGGCCTCAATCAGCCCCAGCATTTT.

This chain uses TRBV9 with TRBJ1-4, with 7 bases aligning to TRBD1. The junction had 4 bases not matched to a gene; V was cut back by 0 bases and J by 5 bases. The V gene's germline CDR1 is SGDLS and CDR2 YYNGEE. The CDR3 spans 15 residues. CDR3 amino acids: CASSVAGTANEKLFF. The DNA for the CDR3 is TGTGCCAGCAGCGTAGCAGGGACAGCAAATGAAAAACTGTTTTTT.

This chain uses TRBV3-1 (or the pseudogene TRBV3-2) with TRBJ2-1, with 7 positions matching TRBD2. The CDR3 is made up of 16 amino acids. Germline CDR1 LGHDT, CDR2 YNNKEL (reference sequence). Trimming removed 0 bases from V and 4 bases from J; junction bases left unmatched: 6. CDR3 bases: TGTGCCAGCAGCCAAGATGAGCGAGCGGGGTACAATGAGCAGTTCTTC. Translating it yields CASSQDERAGYNEQFF.

The V and J genes are TRBV19 and TRBJ2-1; D call uncertain. There are 13 residues in the CDR3. Germline V gene lookup returns CDR1 LNHDA and CDR2 SQIVND (reference sequence). Trimming took off 5 bases at V and 9 bases at J, with 14 bases between the two ends. The CDR3 spells CASSSDGRFEQFF. In DNA, the CDR3 is TGTGCCAGTAGTTCCGACGGGCGTTTTGAGCAGTTCTTC.

The chain links TRBV7-9 to TRBJ2-5, with 8 nucleotides matching TRBD1. Germline values: CDR1 SEHNR, CDR2 FQNEAQ (reference sequence). V dropped 6 bases and J dropped 5; count of bases not matched to a gene: 14. The CDR3 is 16 residues long. Written as DNA, the CDR3 is TGTGCCAGCAGTTCCGATTGGACAGGGTGGAGGGAGACCCAGTACTTC. This encodes CASSSDWTGWRETQYF.